This is a list of T cell receptor beta chains from one sample in a study of blood T cells in healthy people across ages. TCRdb fed the 5' RACE reads into MiXCR, producing one record per CDR3 protein. The sample holds about 970,000 distinct CDR3 sequences; roughly 51% are singletons and the top ten take 20% to 25%. Sequenced input: blood. These receptor sequences come from a woman between 55 and 75 years old in good health. Each CDR3 is given with its conserved first and last residue. The order of the fields is J gene, clone size, V gene, D gene, CDR3 DNA, CDR3 protein. A D gene is named only where the DNA matches it firmly. Only some rows state a clone size, as once, few, many or a class for expanded clones.

>TRBJ2-3|few|TRBV18|TRBD2
TGTGCCAGCTCACTGACGACTAGCGGGAGCATCACAGATACGCAGTATTTT
CASSLTTSGSITDTQYF
>TRBJ1-1|-|TRBV6-5|-
TGTGCCAGCAGTTTAAAACCAAACACTGAAGCTTTCTTT
CASSLKPNTEAFF
>TRBJ2-5|-|TRBV5-3|TRBD2
TGTGCCACCCTAGCGGGAGGGAATAAGCAGTACTTC
CATLAGGNKQYF
>TRBJ2-7|many|TRBV12-3/TRBV12-4|TRBD1
TGTGCCAGCAGCCGACAGGGTGGATCCTACGAGCAGTACTTC
CASSRQGGSYEQYF
>TRBJ1-2|few|TRBV6-5|-
TGTGCCAGCAGTTATTCACAGAACTATGGCTACACCTTC
CASSYSQNYGYTF
>TRBJ2-1|-|TRBV4-1|TRBD2
TGCGCCAGCAGCCAAGGTAGGGCTAGCGGGAGAAATGAGCAGTTCTTC
CASSQGRASGRNEQFF
>TRBJ2-3|-|TRBV19|-
TGTGCCAGTAGCATGTCCTTGGCGACCAGCACAGATACGCAGTATTTT
CASSMSLATSTDTQYF
>TRBJ2-1|-|TRBV25-1|-
TGTGCCAGCAGTGGATACAGGGTCTTTTTCGACAATGAGCAGTTCTTC
CASSGYRVFFDNEQFF
>TRBJ2-1|once|TRBV5-1|TRBD2
TGCGCCAGCAGCTCACAGCCTCTAGCGGGAGGGTCCTACAATGAGCAGTTCTTC
CASSSQPLAGGSYNEQFF
>TRBJ2-1|few|TRBV29-1|-
TGCAGCGCCGGGGGGTTACAGGGGAGAATCGATGAGCAGTTCTTC
CSAGGLQGRIDEQFF